This T cell receptor (beta chain) was retrieved from a study of T cell responses to AZD1222 COVID-19 vaccine. Findings of the study overall: There were repertoire samples only from the period after the peak T cell response.

In the case of this clone: Its antigen is currently unknown.

Pooled together were second doses at about 4 or about 12 weeks. Sequenced by immunoSEQ multiplex PCR; TCRdb stores in-frame clones only, minus some. The sample yields about 120,000 clones, 80% to 90% seen once. Germline V gene data show CDR1 as KGHDR and CDR2 as SFDVKD. CDR3 length: 15 amino acids. V was shortened by 0 bases and J by 8 bases, with 13 bases between the two germline ends. This TCR derives from an adult who received the AZD1222 COVID-19 vaccine. The chain has TRBV24-1 and TRBJ2-1, with D unresolved. The specimen was peripheral blood, collected 28 days after the second AZD1222 dose. In DNA, the CDR3 is TGTGCCACCAGTGATTTGACGGTGGGGTTGGATGAGCAGTTCTTC. Amino acids: CATSDLTVGLDEQFF.